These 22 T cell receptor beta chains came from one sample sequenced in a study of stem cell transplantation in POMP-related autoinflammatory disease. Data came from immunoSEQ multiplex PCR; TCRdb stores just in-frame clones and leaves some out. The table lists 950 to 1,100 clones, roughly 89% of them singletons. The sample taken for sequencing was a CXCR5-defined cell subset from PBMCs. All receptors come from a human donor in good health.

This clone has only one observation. Written as DNA, the CDR3 is TGCGCCAGCAGCCATGTCCCGGGACAGGGAAACTATGGCTACACCTTC. Its translation: CASSHVPGQGNYGYTF. The chain has TRBV5-1 and TRBJ1-2, with 9 nucleotides matching TRBD1. This CDR3 has 16 amino acids. The germline V gene has CDR1 SGHRS and CDR2 YFSETQ. Trimming at V came to 4 bases and at J to 2 bases, leaving 9 bases not matched to a gene.

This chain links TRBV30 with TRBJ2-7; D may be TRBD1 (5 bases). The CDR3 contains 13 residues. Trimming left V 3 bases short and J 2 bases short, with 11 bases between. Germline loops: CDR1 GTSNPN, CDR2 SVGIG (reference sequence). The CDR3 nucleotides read TGTGCCTGGAGAGAGGACACGACCTACGAGCAGTACTTC. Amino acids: CAWREDTTYEQYF.

The CDR3 nucleotides read TGTGCCAGTAGTAAGACAGGACGTCAGCCCCAGCATTTT. Protein sequence: CASSKTGRQPQHF. The J gene is TRBJ1-5, the V gene TRBV19, with D maybe TRBD1 (6 bases). The CDR3 loop spans 13 amino acids. Trimming pared 4 bases from V and 6 bases from J, leaving 10 bases between. CDR1 is LNHDA and CDR2 is SQIVND in the germline V gene (reference sequence).

As DNA, the CDR3 is TGTGCCAGCAGTTACGGACTAGCGAACAATGAGCAGTTCTTC. It encodes CASSYGLANNEQFF. The gene calls are TRBV6-5 and TRBJ2-1, with 9 nucleotides matching TRBD2. Germline CDR1 reads MNHEY; CDR2 reads SVGAGI. With 2 bases clipped from V and 5 bases from J, the junction kept 1 base outside the gene matches. The CDR3 is 14 residues long.

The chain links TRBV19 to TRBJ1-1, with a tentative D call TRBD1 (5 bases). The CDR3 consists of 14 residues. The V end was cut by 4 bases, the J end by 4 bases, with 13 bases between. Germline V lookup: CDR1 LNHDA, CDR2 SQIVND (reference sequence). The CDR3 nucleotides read TGTGCCAGTAGTAGAAGAGGGGAAGTCACTGAAGCTTTCTTT. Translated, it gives CASSRRGEVTEAFF.

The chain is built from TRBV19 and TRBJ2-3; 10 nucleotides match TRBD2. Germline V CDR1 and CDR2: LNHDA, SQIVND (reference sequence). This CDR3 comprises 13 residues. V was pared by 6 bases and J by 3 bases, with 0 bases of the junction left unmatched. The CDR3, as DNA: TGTGCCAGTAGAGCGGGGGGGACAGATACGCAGTATTTT. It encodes CASRAGGTDTQYF.

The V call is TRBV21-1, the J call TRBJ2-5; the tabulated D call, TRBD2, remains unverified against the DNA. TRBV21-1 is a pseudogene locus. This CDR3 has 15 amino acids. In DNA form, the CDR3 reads TGTGCCAGCAGAGGGATGTCGGGAGAGGGAGAGACCCAGTACTTC. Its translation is CASRGMSGEGETQYF.

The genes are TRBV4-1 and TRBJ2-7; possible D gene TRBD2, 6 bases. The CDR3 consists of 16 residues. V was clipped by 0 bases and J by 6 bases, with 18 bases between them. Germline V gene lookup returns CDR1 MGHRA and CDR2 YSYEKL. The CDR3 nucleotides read TGCGCCAGCAGCCAAGAGATATCGGGGGTCAGGCGCGAGCAGTACTTC. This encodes CASSQEISGVRREQYF.

The CDR3 coding sequence is TGTGCCAGTAAGACAAGACCGGGGCACAATGAGCAGTTCTTC. It translates to CASKTRPGHNEQFF. The genes are TRBV19 and TRBJ2-1; tentatively, D is TRBD1 or TRBD2 (5 bases each). Germline CDR1 LNHDA, CDR2 SQIVND (reference sequence). The CDR3 runs to 14 residues. V was shortened by 7 bases and J by 5 bases, with 15 bases between the two germline ends.

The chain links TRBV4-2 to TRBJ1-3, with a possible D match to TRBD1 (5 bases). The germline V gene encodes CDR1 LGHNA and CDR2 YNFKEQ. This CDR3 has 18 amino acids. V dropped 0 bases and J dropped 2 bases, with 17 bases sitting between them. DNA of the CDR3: TGTGCCAGCAGCCAAGATGGGGGTGGGAGCCTCCCTGGAAACACCATATATTTT. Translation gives CASSQDGGGSLPGNTIYF.

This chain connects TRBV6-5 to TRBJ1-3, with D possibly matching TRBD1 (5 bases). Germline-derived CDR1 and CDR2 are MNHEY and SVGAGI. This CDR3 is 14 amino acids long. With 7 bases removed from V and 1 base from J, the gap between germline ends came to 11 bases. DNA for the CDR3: TGTGCCAGCAAAACGGGGGGGTCTGGAAACACCATATATTTT. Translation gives CASKTGGSGNTIYF.

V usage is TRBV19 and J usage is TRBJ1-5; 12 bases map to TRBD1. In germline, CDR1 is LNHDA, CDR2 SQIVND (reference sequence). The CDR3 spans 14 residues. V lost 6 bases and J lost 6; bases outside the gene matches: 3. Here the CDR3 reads CASSGTGGGQPQHF. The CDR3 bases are TGTGCCAGTAGCGGGACAGGGGGCGGTCAGCCCCAGCATTTT.

The CDR3 coding sequence is TGTGCCAGCAGCTTGCGGAAAGAGACCCAGTACTTC. The encoded protein is CASSLRKETQYF. The rearrangement joins TRBV7-9 to TRBJ2-5; D uncertain. CDR3 size: 12 residues. V lost 3 bases and J lost 3, with 5 bases in between. The V gene's germline CDR1 is SEHNR and CDR2 FQNEAQ (reference sequence).

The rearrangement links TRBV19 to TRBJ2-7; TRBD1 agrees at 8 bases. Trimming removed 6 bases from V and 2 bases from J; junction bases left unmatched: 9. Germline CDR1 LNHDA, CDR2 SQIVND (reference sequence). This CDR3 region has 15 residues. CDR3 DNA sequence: TGTGCCAGTAGCCGCTCGACAGGGGTTACCTACGAGCAGTACTTC. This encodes CASSRSTGVTYEQYF.

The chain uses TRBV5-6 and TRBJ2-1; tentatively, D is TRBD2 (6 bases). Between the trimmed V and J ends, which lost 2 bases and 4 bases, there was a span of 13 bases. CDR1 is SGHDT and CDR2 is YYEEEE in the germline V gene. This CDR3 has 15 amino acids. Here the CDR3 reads CASSFGGAGYNEQFF. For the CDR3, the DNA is TGTGCCAGCAGCTTCGGCGGGGCCGGTTACAATGAGCAGTTCTTC.

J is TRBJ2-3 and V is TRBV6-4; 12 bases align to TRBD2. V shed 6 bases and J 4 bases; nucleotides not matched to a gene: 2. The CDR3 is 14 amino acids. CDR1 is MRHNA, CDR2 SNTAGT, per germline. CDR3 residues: CASSGLAGSDTQYF. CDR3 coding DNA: TGTGCCAGCAGCGGACTAGCGGGATCAGATACGCAGTATTTT.

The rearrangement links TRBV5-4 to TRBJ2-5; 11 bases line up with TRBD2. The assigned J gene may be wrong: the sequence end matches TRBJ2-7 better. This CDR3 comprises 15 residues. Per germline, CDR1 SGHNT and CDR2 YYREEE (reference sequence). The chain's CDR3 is CASSLALAGDAEQYF. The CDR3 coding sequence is TGTGCCAGCAGCTTGGCACTAGCGGGAGACGCCGAGCAGTACTTC.

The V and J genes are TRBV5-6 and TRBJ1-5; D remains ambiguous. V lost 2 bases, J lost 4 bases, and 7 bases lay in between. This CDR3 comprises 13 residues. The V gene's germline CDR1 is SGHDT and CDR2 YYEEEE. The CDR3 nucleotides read TGTGCCAGCAGCTTTAACCCGAATCAGCCCCAGCATTTT. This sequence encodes CASSFNPNQPQHF.

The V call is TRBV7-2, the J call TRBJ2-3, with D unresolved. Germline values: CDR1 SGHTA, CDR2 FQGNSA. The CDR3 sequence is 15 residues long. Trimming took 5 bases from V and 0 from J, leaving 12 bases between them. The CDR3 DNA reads TGTGCCAGCAGCCCGTGGAGCTCTAGCACAGATACGCAGTATTTT. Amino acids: CASSPWSSSTDTQYF.

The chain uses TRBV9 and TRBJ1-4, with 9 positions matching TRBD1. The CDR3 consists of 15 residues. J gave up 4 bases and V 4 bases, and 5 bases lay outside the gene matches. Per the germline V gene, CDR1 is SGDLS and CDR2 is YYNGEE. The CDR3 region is CASSYRQGGNEKLFF. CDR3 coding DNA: TGTGCCAGCAGCTATAGACAGGGGGGTAATGAAAAACTGTTTTTT.

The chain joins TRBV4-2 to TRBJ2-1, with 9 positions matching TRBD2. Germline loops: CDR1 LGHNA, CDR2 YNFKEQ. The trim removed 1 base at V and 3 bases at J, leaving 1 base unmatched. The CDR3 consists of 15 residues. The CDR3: CASSQGLADYNEQFF. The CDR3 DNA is TGTGCCAGCAGCCAAGGACTAGCGGACTACAATGAGCAGTTCTTC.

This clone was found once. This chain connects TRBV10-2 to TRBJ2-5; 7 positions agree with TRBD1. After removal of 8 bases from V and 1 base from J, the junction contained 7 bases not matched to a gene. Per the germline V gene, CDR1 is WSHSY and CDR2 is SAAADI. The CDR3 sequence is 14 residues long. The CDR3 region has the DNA TGCGCCAGCGGGGCCGACAGGGCCCAAGAGACCCAGTACTTC. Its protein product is CASGADRAQETQYF.